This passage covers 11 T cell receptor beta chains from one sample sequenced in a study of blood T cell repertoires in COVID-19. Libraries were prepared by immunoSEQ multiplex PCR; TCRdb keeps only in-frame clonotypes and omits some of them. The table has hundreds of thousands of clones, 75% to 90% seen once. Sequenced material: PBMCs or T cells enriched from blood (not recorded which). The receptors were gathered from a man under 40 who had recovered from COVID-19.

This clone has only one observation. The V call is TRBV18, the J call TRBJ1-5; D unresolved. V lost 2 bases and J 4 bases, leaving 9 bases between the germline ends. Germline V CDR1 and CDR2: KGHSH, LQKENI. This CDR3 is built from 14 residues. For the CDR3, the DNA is TGTGCCAGCTCACCATCACTTCCAAATCAGCCCCAGCATTTT. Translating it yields CASSPSLPNQPQHF.

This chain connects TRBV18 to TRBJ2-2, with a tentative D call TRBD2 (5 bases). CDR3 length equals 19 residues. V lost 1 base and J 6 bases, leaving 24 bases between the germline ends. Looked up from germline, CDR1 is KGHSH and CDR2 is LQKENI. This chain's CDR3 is CASSPRVSGPGEVPGELFF. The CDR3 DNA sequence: TGTGCCAGCTCACCACGCGTCTCTGGTCCCGGGGAAGTACCCGGGGAGCTGTTTTTT.

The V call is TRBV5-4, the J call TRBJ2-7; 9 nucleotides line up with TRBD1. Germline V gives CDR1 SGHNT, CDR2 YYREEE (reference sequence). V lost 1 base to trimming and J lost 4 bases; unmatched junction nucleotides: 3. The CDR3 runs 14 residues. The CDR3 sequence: CASSLMDRGYEQYF. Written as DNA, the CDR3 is TGTGCCAGCAGCTTGATGGACAGGGGTTACGAGCAGTACTTC.

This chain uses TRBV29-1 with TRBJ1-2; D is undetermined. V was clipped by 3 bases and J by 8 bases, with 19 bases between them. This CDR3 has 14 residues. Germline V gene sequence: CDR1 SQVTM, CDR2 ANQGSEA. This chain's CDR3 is CSVDITGAHGGYTF. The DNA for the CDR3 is TGCAGCGTTGACATAACGGGAGCCCACGGGGGCTACACCTTC.

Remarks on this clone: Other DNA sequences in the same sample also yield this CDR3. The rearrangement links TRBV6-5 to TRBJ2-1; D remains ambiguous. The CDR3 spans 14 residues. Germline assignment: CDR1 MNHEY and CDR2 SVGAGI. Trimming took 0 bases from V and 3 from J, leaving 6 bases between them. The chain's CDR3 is CASSYSTGYNEQFF. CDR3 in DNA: TGTGCCAGCAGTTACTCGACGGGCTACAATGAGCAGTTCTTC.

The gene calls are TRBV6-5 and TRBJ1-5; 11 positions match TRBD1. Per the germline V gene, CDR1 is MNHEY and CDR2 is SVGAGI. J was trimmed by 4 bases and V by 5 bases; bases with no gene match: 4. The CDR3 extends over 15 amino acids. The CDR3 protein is CASSSGQGANQPQHF. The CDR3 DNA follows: TGTGCCAGCAGTAGCGGACAGGGGGCGAATCAGCCCCAGCATTTT.

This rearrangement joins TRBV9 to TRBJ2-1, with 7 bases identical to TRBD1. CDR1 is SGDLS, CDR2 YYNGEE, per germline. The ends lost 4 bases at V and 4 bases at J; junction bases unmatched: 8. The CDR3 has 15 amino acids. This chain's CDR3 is CASSPVAGGYNEQFF. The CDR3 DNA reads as TGTGCCAGCAGCCCCGTGGCAGGGGGATACAATGAGCAGTTCTTC.

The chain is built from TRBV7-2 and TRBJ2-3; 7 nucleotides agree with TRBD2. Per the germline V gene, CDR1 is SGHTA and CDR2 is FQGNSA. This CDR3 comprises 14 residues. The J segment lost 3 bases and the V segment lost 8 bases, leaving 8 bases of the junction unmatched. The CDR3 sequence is CASGGGIWTDTQYF. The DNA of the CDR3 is TGTGCCAGCGGGGGGGGGATCTGGACAGATACGCAGTATTTT.

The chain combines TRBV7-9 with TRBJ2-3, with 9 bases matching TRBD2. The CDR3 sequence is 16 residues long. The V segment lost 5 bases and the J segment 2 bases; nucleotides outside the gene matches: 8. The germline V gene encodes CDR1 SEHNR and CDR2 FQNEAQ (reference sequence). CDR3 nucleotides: TGTGCCAGCAGCACGAGACTAGCGGCGAACACAGATACGCAGTATTTT. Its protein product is CASSTRLAANTDTQYF. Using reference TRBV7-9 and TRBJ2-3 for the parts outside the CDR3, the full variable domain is DTGVSQNPRHKITKRGQNVTFRCDPISEHNRLYWYRQTLGQGPEFLTYFQNEAQLEKSRLLSDRFSAERPKGSFSTLEIQRTEQGDSAMYLCASSTRLAANTDTQYFGPGTRLTVL.

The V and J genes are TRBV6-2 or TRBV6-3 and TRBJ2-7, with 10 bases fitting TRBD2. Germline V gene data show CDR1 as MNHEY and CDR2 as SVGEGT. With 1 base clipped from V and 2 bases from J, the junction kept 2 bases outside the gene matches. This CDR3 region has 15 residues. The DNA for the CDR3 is TGTGCCAGCAGTTACTTCCTAGCGGGAGCCTACGAGCAGTACTTC. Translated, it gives CASSYFLAGAYEQYF.

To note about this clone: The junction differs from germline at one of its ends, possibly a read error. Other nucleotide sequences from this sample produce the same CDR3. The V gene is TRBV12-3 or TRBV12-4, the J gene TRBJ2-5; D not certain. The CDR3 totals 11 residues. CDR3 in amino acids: CASSSGETQYF. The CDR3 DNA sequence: TGTGCCAGCAGTTCTGGAGAGACTCAGTACTTC.